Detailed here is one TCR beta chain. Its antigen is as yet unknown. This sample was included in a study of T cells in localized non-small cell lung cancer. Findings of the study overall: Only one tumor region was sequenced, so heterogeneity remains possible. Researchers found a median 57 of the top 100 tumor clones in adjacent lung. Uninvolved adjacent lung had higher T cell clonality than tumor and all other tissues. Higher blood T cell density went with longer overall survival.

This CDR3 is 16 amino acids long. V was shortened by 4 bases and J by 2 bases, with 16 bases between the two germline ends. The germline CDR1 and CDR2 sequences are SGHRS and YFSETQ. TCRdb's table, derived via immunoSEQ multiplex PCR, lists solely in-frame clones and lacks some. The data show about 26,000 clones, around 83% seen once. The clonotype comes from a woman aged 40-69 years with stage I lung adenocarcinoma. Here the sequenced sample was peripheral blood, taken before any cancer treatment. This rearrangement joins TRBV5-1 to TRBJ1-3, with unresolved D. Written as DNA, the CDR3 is TGCGCCAGCAGCCCGACCTCCTACAGCACTGGAAACACCATATATTTT. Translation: CASSPTSYSTGNTIYF.